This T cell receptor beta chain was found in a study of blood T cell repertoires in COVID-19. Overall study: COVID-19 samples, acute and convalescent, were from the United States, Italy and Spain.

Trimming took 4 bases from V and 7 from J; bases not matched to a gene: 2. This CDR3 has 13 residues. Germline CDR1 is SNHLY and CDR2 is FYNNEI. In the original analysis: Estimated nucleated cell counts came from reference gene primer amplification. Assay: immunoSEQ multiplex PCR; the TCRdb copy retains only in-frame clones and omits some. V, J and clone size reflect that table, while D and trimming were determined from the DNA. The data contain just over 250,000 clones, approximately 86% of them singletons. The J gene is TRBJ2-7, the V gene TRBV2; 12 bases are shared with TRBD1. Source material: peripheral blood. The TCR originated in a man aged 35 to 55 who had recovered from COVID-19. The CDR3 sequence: CASSGDRGLEQYF. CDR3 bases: TGTGCCAGCAGTGGGGACAGGGGGCTTGAGCAGTACTTC.